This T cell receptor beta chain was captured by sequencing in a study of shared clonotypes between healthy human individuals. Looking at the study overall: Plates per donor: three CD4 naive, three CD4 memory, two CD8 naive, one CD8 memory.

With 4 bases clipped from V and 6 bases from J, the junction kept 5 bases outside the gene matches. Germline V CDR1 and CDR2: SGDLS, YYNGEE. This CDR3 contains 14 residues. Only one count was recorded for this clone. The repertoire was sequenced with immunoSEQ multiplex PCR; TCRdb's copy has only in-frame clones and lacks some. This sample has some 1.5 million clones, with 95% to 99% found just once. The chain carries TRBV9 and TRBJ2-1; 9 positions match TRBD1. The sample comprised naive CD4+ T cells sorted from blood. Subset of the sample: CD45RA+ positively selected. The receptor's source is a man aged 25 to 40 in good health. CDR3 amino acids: CASSSGTGRNEQFF. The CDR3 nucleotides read TGTGCCAGCAGCTCCGGGACAGGGCGCAATGAGCAGTTCTTC.